This entry is about one T cell receptor (beta chain). This specimen belongs to a study of blood T cell repertoires in COVID-19. The assay was immunoSEQ multiplex PCR, and TCRdb's table has in-frame clones only and misses some. The top ten hold about 1.2% of the sample, which has 380,000 or so clones, 89% seen once. The CDR3 is 18 amino acids. The clonotype comes from a man aged 35-49 years with acute or convalescent COVID-19. The J gene is TRBJ2-2, the V gene TRBV21-1; the table assigns TRBD2, which was not confirmed against the DNA. TRBV21-1 is a documented pseudogene. Material for sequencing was peripheral blood. CDR3 sequence: CASSKVGLETSETGELFF. CDR3 bases: TGTGCCAGCAGCAAAGTGGGCTTGGAGACTAGCGAAACCGGGGAGCTGTTTTTT.